Reported below is one T cell receptor beta chain. This PCR relied on a set of 60 Vbeta primers and 13 Jbeta primers. Using immunoSEQ multiplex PCR, the repertoire was profiled, and TCRdb retains in-frame clones only, with some absent. The sample has 150,000 to 200,000 clones, roughly 82% seen once. The CDR3 covers 17 residues. Germline loops: CDR1 MNHNS, CDR2 SASEGT. Trimming pared 2 bases from V and 0 bases from J, leaving 14 bases between. This specimen comes from a study of cytomegalovirus exposure and HLA in healthy donors. The sequencing input was PBMCs. The chain couples TRBV6-1 to TRBJ1-3; D is possibly TRBD1 (6 bases). This clonotype was obtained from a man aged 40-49 years in good health and CMV-seronegative. CDR3 amino acids: CASSERSWTASGNTIYF. CDR3 DNA sequence: TGTGCCAGCAGTGAAAGAAGTTGGACAGCCTCTGGAAACACCATATATTTT.